These 10 T cell receptor beta chains came from one sample sequenced in a study of blood T cell repertoires in COVID-19. Produced via immunoSEQ multiplex PCR; TCRdb's table is partial and in-frame only. The sample consists of around 53,000 clones, 85% to 90% of them appearing once. The specimen was peripheral blood. The receptors here all came from a man aged 50 or older with acute or convalescent COVID-19.

This clone was recorded once. CDR3: CASSQGPPGTSGPGRELFF. The DNA for the CDR3 is TGTGCCAGCAGCCAAGGTCCCCCCGGGACTAGCGGGCCGGGGCGGGAGCTGTTTTTT. The chain carries TRBV3-1 (or the pseudogene TRBV3-2) and TRBJ2-2, with 12 bases lining up with TRBD2. The CDR3 has 19 residues. V was clipped by 1 base and J by 9 bases; unmatched bases: 15. Germline lookup yields CDR1 LGHDT and CDR2 YNNKEL (reference sequence).

The J gene is TRBJ2-1, the V gene TRBV25-1; 8 positions match TRBD1. Germline loops: CDR1 MGHDK, CDR2 SYGVNS. Unmatched junction bases numbered 10, after V lost 8 bases and J lost 4 bases. The CDR3 covers 15 residues. This CDR3 reads CASAEMWTGYNEQFF. CDR3 sequence (DNA): TGTGCCAGCGCCGAGATGTGGACAGGGTACAATGAGCAGTTCTTC.

The chain's CDR3 is CASSLPGQPSPLHF. CDR3 nucleotide sequence: TGTGCCAGCAGCCTCCCCGGACAGCCTTCACCCCTCCACTTT. The rearrangement links TRBV7-2 to TRBJ1-6; possible D gene TRBD1, 6 bases. V dropped 5 bases and J dropped 9 bases, with 14 bases sitting between them. The germline V gene has CDR1 SGHTA and CDR2 FQGNSA. This CDR3 is 14 amino acids long.

V is TRBV5-1 and J is TRBJ2-7; unclear D gene. V dropped 1 base and J dropped 2 bases, with 13 bases sitting between them. The CDR3 length is 15 residues. CDR1 and CDR2 from the germline V gene are SGHRS and YFSETQ. CDR3 protein: CASSLSSAGTYEQYF. DNA of the CDR3: TGCGCCAGCAGCTTGTCGTCGGCAGGTACCTACGAGCAGTACTTC.

The chain links TRBV3-1 (or the pseudogene TRBV3-2) to TRBJ2-1; 7 nucleotides align to TRBD1. The junction had 3 bases not matched to a gene; V was cut back by 4 bases and J by 0 bases. There are 15 residues in the CDR3. Looked up from germline, CDR1 is LGHDT and CDR2 is YNNKEL (reference sequence). The CDR3 sequence is CASSPWDSSYNEQFF. The DNA for the CDR3 is TGTGCCAGCAGCCCCTGGGACAGCTCCTACAATGAGCAGTTCTTC.

V and J are TRBV19 and TRBJ1-5; weak D call: TRBD1 (6 bases). V shed 7 bases and J shed 3 bases, with 13 bases lying between them. The CDR3 has 14 amino acids. The V gene's germline CDR1 is LNHDA and CDR2 SQIVND (reference sequence). The CDR3 is CASNQGLLNQPQHF. The CDR3 DNA reads TGTGCCAGTAACCAGGGGTTACTCAATCAGCCCCAGCATTTT.

The rearrangement uses TRBV10-3 and TRBJ2-1, with D tentatively TRBD2 (6 bases). Per the germline V gene, CDR1 is ENHRY and CDR2 is SYGVKD. The CDR3 contains 11 residues. Trimming shortened V by 9 bases and J by 10 bases, and 13 bases separated the two germline ends. The CDR3 sequence is CAMGGDGEQFF. CDR3 coding DNA: TGTGCCATGGGGGGTGACGGCGAGCAGTTCTTC.

The chain joins TRBV3-1 (or the pseudogene TRBV3-2) to TRBJ2-7; the D gene is possibly TRBD1 (6 bases). The CDR3 is 13 residues long. Germline CDR1 LGHDT, CDR2 YNNKEL (reference sequence). Trimming cost V 0 bases and J 5 bases, with 8 bases left between them. Written as DNA, the CDR3 is TGTGCCAGCAGCCAAGAATACAGGGACGAGCAGTACTTC. This gives the protein CASSQEYRDEQYF.

The V call is TRBV28, the J call TRBJ1-5; 10 positions agree with TRBD1. The junction had 6 bases not matched to a gene; V was cut back by 3 bases and J by 7 bases. From germline, CDR1 is MDHEN and CDR2 SYDVKM. This CDR3 is built from 15 residues. CDR3 sequence (DNA): TGTGCCAGCAGTTTTCCGGGACAGGGGCAACAGCCCCAGCATTTT. Translated, it gives CASSFPGQGQQPQHF.

V and J are TRBV10-3 and TRBJ1-2, with a weak D call TRBD1 (5 bases). Germline lookup yields CDR1 ENHRY and CDR2 SYGVKD. The CDR3 loop spans 12 amino acids. The germline V and J ends were trimmed by 2 bases and 5 bases, with 6 bases remaining between them. The CDR3 DNA reads TGTGCCATCAGTGAGGGGACTTATGGCTACACCTTC. Translating gives CAISEGTYGYTF.